This TCR beta chain appears in the sequencing data of a study of T cell repertoires in ileal Crohn's disease. From germline, CDR1 is LNHDA and CDR2 SQIVND (reference sequence). Trimming removed 6 bases from V and 5 bases from J, with 12 bases in between. The CDR3 has 13 residues. Measured with immunoSEQ multiplex PCR; TCRdb has only the in-frame clones, and not every one. The data show approximately 17,000 clones, less than 90% seen once. Details on this clone: Its antigen is still unknown.

Findings and limits, study-wide: Clonal expansions were more frequent in active smokers than non-smokers at surgery. Every patient over 26.8% clonality showed endoscopic recurrence.

This receptor was taken from an adult with Crohn's disease. Sequenced input: ileal tissue. This chain links TRBV19 with TRBJ2-3; the D gene is possibly TRBD2 (6 bases). Written as DNA, the CDR3 is TGTGCCAGTAGCCCATTTAGCGGAGATACGCAGTATTTT. As protein: CASSPFSGDTQYF.